The source of this TCR beta chain is a study of response to subunit inactivated influenza vaccine. Study-wide points: Authors suggested seasonal influenza vaccinations each recruit few new T cells.

The V segment lost 2 bases and the J segment 0 bases; nucleotides outside the gene matches: 12. The CDR3 length is 18 residues. The germline gives CDR1 MNHEY, CDR2 SVGAGI. This clonotype has a handful of counts. Its specificity is unknown. From the RT-PCR reads, TCRdb called clonotypes with MiXCR, one entry per CDR3 protein. This table holds around 470,000 distinct CDR3 sequences, roughly 7.6% found once. V is TRBV6-5 and J is TRBJ1-1, with 7 bases that match TRBD1. The clonotype comes from a man between 50 and 75 years old who received an inactivated influenza vaccine. Here the sequenced sample was PBMCs from blood, taken less than 30 months after vaccination. In nucleotides, the CDR3 is TGTGCCAGCAGTTACCAGTACAGGGGCGCGAATATGAACACTGAAGCTTTCTTT. This gives the protein CASSYQYRGANMNTEAFF.